This record looks at one TCR beta chain sequence and its context. The target of this receptor is not known. There are no base qualities to consult, and no much larger clone falls within one base. The sample belongs to a study of blood T cell repertoires in COVID-19 (TCRdb year 2020). For the study in its entirety: The collaborator samples originated in the United States, Italy and Spain and spanned the acute and convalescent phases of COVID-19. Deeply sampled blood TCRbeta repertoires from subjects exposed to, actively infected with, or recovered from COVID-19 were included in the dataset. The material from the prospective study consisted of cDNA or gDNA derived from T cells, B-cell-depleted T cells, or PBMCs. Nearly every sample came with metadata listing a de-identified subject ID, COVID-19 status, age in years and sex. A freely available public database, intended as a resource for researchers studying the immune response to SARS-CoV-2, is where the repertoires were released. The samples were drawn from the first 160 participants of the ongoing ImmuneRACE study and from 1,254 subjects provided by 6 global collaborators. Where HLA class I and class II types were available, the types were taken from metadata supplied by the sample provider, not from assay-based typing. What the work shows at the level of the full study, not this receptor alone: Clinical and demographic metadata were provided uncurated, with the amount varying by source and participant.

From the cysteine through the phenylalanine, the CDR3 covers 15 amino acids. The kept DNA is CDR3 alone, 45 bases in frame from the first base. Trimming at the junction amounts to 1 base on V and 4 bases on J, and the germline ends lie 15 bases apart. CDR1 is given as GTSNPN and CDR2 as SVGIG, both from the germline V gene (reference sequence). The immunoSEQ Assay, a bias-controlled multiplex PCR, was used to amplify TCRbeta CDR3 regions from genomic DNA. For the original study's pipeline: Nucleated cell counts per sample were estimated from amplification of reference gene primers within the assay. To quantify the absolute abundance of each unique TCRbeta CDR3 rearrangement, sequence reads were collapsed and filtered. For each sample, productive Simpson clonality was calculated as the square root of Simpson's diversity index across productive rearrangements. Here the immuneACCESS table is served through TCRdb, limited to in-frame sequences with V and J called. Missing clones are a known gap in these copies; in checked studies unresolved V genes cover under half, and the rest lacks a known reason. The DNA gave D and trimming, while V, J and clone size come from that table. Present in this sample are some 270,000 clones, roughly 89% of which were seen just once. About 4.5% of the sample rests with the top ten.

Another Seattle source contributed samples from volunteer blood donors who had recovered from COVID-19. Collaborating institutions collected whole blood in K2EDTA tubes following their own protocols. For TCRbeta analysis, collaborators shipped samples as frozen whole blood, isolated PBMCs, or DNA extracted from either of those sample types. The chain uses TRBV30 and TRBJ2-3; a tentative D match to TRBD1 spans 6 bases. This clonotype was sampled from a woman aged 40-49 years who had recovered from COVID-19. Material for sequencing was peripheral blood. The bases are TGTGCCTGGAGTGGGGGGCAGGGGTTCTCAGATACGCAGTATTTT. It translates as CAWSGGQGFSDTQYF.